The entry below describes one T cell receptor beta chain. The record originates from a study of blood T cell repertoires in COVID-19. As for the study in general: Acute-phase and convalescent COVID-19 samples originated in the United States, Italy and Spain. PBMCs, B-cell-depleted T cells, or T cells provided the cDNA or gDNA that made up the material.

The germline gives CDR1 MRHNA, CDR2 SNTAGT. The CDR3 runs 13 residues. The trim removed 9 bases at V and 5 bases at J, leaving 10 bases unmatched. Source study methods: Quantification of nucleated cells was approximated via reference gene primer amplification. Profiling relied on immunoSEQ multiplex PCR, and the TCRdb table lists in-frame clones only, not all of them. The V and J calls and clone size are taken from that table; D and trimming were inferred from the DNA. The table shows some 110,000 clones, with about three quarters occurring only once. This chain links TRBV6-4 with TRBJ2-7; 7 bases map to TRBD1. The sequence came from a man between 65 and 80 years old with acute or convalescent COVID-19. What was sequenced was peripheral blood. The CDR3 loop reads CARGLTGRHEQYF. Here the CDR3 DNA reads TGTGCCAGGGGATTGACAGGGCGACACGAGCAGTACTTC.